This is a list of T cell receptor beta chains from one sample in a study of blood T cell repertoires in COVID-19. Profiled with immunoSEQ multiplex PCR; TCRdb holds only in-frame clones, not every one. The sample includes around 310,000 clones, approximately 89% seen only once; the top ten take approximately 12%. Sequenced material: peripheral blood. These receptors all come from a woman aged 60 to 75 with acute or convalescent COVID-19. Each CDR3 is given without its conserved first and last residue. Fields, in order: J gene, V gene, CDR3 protein.

TRBJ2-1	TRBV29-1	SVEIYEQF
TRBJ2-1	TRBV27	ASSFQRVNYNEQF
TRBJ2-2	TRBV11-1	ASSLTSGNVAGELF
TRBJ1-1	TRBV18	ASSPTGRTEAF
TRBJ1-1	TRBV3-1/TRBV3-2	ASSPSRGWVNTEAF
TRBJ2-3	TRBV28	ASSFLALAGSTDTQY
TRBJ2-1	TRBV19	ASSMGQSHNEQF
TRBJ1-2	TRBV12-3/TRBV12-4	ASSFDRAYGYT
TRBJ1-1	TRBV18	ASSLTGGTEAF
TRBJ2-1	TRBV2	ASSSGTSGGGEQF
TRBJ2-1	TRBV6-5	ASSYRGLPRNEQF
TRBJ2-7	TRBV3-1/TRBV3-2	ASSPAVAGAYEQY
TRBJ2-7	TRBV6-2/TRBV6-3	ASSYSAGGLSYEQY
TRBJ2-1	TRBV7-2	ASSLENSYNEQF
TRBJ1-5	TRBV7-8	ASSLSRGSNQPQH
TRBJ1-5	TRBV15	ATSRGRAGLYSNQPQH
TRBJ2-7	TRBV2	ASSDLRGPTPSEQY
TRBJ1-1	TRBV9	ASSVDKGGSEAF
TRBJ1-1	TRBV12-3/TRBV12-4	ASSSPTEAF
TRBJ1-4	TRBV5-4	ASSDSSGQATNEKLF
TRBJ2-2	TRBV5-1	ASSLVEPNTGELF
TRBJ1-1	TRBV5-5	ASSPGQNYYTEAF